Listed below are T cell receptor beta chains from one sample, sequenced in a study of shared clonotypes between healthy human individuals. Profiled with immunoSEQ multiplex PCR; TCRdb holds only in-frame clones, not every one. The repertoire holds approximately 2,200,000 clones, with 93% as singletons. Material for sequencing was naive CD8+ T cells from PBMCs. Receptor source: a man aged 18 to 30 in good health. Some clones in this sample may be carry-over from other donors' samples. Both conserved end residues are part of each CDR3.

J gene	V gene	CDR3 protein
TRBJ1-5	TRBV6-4	CASSETGYSNQPQHF
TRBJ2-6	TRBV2	CASNQVRLTTSGANVLTF
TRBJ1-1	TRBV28	CASSYARGTGDGAEAFF
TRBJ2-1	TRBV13	CASSLVGSPTLVREQFF
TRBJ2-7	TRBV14	CASSQVAGVYSEQYF
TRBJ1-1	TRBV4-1	CASSPNPNTEAFF
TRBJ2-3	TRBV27	CASSLGHKVDTQYF
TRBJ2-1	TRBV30	CAWRDSYNEQFF
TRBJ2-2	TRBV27	CASSLYTTGELFF
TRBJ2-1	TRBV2	CASSNTDRDGSEQFF
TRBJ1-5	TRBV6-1	CASQTGAYNQPQHF
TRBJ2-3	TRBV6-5	CASSYLGTSPGYTQYF
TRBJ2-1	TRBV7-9	CASSFSGTGEKNEQFF
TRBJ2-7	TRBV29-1	CSVGVSLYEQYF
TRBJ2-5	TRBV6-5	CASSYSMDRVQETQYF
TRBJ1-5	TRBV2	CASSGPPGTGVGSNQPQHF
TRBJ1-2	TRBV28	CASSGRDRRLF
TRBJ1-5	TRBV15	CATSPLQGQPQHF
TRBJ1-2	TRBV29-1	CSVGTGRGPYGYTF
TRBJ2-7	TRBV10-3	CAISGAPVEQYF
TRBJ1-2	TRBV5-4	CASSPRGVYGYTF